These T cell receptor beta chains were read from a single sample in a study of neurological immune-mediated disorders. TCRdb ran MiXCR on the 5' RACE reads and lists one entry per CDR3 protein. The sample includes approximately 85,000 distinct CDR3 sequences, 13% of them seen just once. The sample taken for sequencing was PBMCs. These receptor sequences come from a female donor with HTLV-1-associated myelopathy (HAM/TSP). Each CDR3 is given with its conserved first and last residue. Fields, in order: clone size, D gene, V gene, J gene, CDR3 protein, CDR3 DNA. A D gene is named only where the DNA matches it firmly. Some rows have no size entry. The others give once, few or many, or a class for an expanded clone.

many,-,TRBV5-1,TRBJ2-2,CASSRPGELFF,TGCGCCAGCAGTCGGCCCGGGGAGCTGTTTTTT
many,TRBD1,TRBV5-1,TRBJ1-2,CASSSRQGGSYGYTF,TGCGCCAGCAGCTCGCGACAGGGCGGAAGCTATGGCTACACCTTC
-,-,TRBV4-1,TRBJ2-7,CASSQDPGPMGAEQYF,TGCGCCAGCAGCCAAGATCCTGGCCCCATGGGGGCCGAGCAGTACTTC
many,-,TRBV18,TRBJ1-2,CASSPRGYRNYGYTF,TGTGCCAGCTCACCACGGGGCTACCGTAACTATGGCTACACCTTC
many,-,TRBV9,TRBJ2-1,CASSAHGTAHNEQFF,TGTGCCAGCAGCGCCCACGGGACTGCACACAATGAGCAGTTCTTC
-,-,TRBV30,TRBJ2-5,CAWSVRETQYF,TGTGCCTGGAGTGTACGAGAGACCCAGTACTTC
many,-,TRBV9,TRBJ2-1,CASSVRGGDEQFF,TGTGCCAGCAGCGTTAGAGGGGGAGATGAGCAGTTCTTC
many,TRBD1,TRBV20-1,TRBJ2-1,CSAERIDRGRSNEQFF,TGCAGTGCTGAGCGAATCGACAGGGGGCGTAGCAATGAGCAGTTCTTC
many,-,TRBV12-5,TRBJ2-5,CASGLEDGETQYF,TGTGCTAGTGGTTTGGAAGATGGGGAGACCCAGTACTTC
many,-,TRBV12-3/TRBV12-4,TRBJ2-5,CASRQGKKETQYF,TGTGCCAGCAGGCAGGGAAAAAAAGAGACCCAGTACTTC
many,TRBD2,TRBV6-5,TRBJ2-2,CASSLAGGPRTGELFF,TGTGCCAGCAGTTTAGCGGGGGGGCCACGCACCGGGGAGCTGTTTTTT
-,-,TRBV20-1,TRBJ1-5,CSARDTGDQPQHF,TGCAGTGCTAGAGATACCGGGGATCAGCCCCAGCATTTT
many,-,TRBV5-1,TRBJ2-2,CASSLGHQNTGELFF,TGCGCCAGCAGCTTGGGCCACCAGAACACCGGGGAGCTGTTTTTT
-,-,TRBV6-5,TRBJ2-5,CASAPWGKSETQYF,TGTGCCAGTGCTCCATGGGGCAAGTCAGAGACCCAGTACTTC
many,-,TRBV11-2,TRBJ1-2,CASSLWFGGYTF,TGTGCCAGCAGCTTGTGGTTCGGGGGCTACACCTTC
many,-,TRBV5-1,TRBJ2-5,CASSLGGSLETQYF,TGCGCCAGCAGCTTAGGAGGCTCTTTGGAGACCCAGTACTTC
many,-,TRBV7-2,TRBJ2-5,CASSLGDGGRFLETQYF,TGTGCCAGCAGCTTAGGAGATGGAGGGCGGTTTTTGGAGACCCAGTACTTC
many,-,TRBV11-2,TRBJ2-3,CASTSGYTQYF,TGTGCCAGCACCTCAGGATATACGCAGTATTTT
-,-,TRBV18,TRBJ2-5,CASSTNPGFQAGTQYF,TGTGCCAGCTCAACCAATCCGGGCTTCCAAGCGGGGACCCAGTACTTC
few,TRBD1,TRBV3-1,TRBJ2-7,CASSQETTGASYEQYF,TGTGCCAGCAGCCAAGAGACAACAGGGGCTTCCTACGAGCAGTACTTC
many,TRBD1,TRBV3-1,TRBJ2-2,CASRPGTGNSGELFF,TGTGCCAGCAGGCCCGGGACAGGGAACTCCGGGGAGCTGTTTTTT
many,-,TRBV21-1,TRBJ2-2,CASSPWFRGGDDTGELFF,TGTGCCAGCAGCCCCTGGTTCCGAGGGGGCGATGACACCGGGGAGCTGTTTTTT
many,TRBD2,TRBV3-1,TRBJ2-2,CASSLLAVGELFF,TGTGCCAGCAGCCTACTAGCGGTGGGGGAGCTGTTTTTT
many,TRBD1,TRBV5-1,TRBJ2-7,CASSPTGSYEQYF,TGCGCCAGCAGCCCGACAGGGTCCTACGAGCAGTACTTC
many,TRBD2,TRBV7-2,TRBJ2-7,CASSSSGAPSYEQYF,TGTGCCAGCAGCTCTAGCGGGGCTCCCTCTTACGAGCAGTACTTC
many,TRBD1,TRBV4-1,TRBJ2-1,CASSPLSLRQGGYNEQFF,TGCGCCAGCAGCCCACTTTCCCTCCGACAGGGGGGCTACAATGAGCAGTTCTTC
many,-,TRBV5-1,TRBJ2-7,CASSLEQGVSYEQYF,TGCGCCAGCAGCTTGGAACAGGGAGTCTCGTACGAGCAGTACTTC
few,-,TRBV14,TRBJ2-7,CASSQKRGYYEQYF,TGTGCCAGCAGCCAGAAAAGGGGATACTACGAGCAGTACTTC
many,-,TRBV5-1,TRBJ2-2,CASSLVSGNTGELFF,TGCGCCAGCAGCTTGGTTTCAGGGAACACCGGGGAGCTGTTTTTT
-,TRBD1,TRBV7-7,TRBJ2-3,CASSPSLGQGEDTQYF,TGTGCCAGCAGCCCCAGCCTTGGACAGGGGGAAGATACGCAGTATTTT
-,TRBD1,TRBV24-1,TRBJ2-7,CATSDSAGTGHEQYF,TGTGCCACCAGTGATTCGGCCGGGACAGGGCACGAGCAGTACTTC
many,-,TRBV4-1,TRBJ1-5,CASSQDLCRESFWGQPQHF,TGCGCCAGCAGCCAAGATCTTTGTAGGGAGTCATTCTGGGGTCAGCCCCAGCATTTT
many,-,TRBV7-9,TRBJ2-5,CASSPNQETQYF,TGTGCCAGCAGCCCGAACCAGGAGACCCAGTACTTC
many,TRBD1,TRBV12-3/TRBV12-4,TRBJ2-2,CASSPGTAYTGELFF,TGTGCCAGCAGCCCGGGGACAGCATACACCGGGGAGCTGTTTTTT
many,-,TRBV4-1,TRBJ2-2,CASSRTRDTGELFF,TGCGCCAGCAGTCGGACGCGGGACACCGGGGAGCTGTTTTTT
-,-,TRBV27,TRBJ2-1,CASSLSTRNEQFF,TGTGCCAGCAGTTTATCCACTAGGAATGAGCAGTTCTTC
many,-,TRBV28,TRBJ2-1,CASSKAGGYNEQFF,TGTGCCAGCAGCAAAGCCGGGGGCTACAATGAGCAGTTCTTC
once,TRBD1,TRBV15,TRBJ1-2,CATNRGRGTGLRMSTF,TGTGCCACCAACAGGGGCCGTGGGACAGGGCTTAGGATGTCCACCTTC
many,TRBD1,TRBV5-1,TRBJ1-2,CASAGQGIRGYTF,TGCGCCAGCGCGGGACAGGGGATCCGTGGCTACACCTTC
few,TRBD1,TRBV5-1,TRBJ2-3,CASGLQGVGTDTQYF,TGCGCCAGCGGACTACAGGGGGTGGGCACAGATACGCAGTATTTT
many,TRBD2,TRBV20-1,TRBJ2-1,CSASRREGGLAGGQGQFF,TGCAGTGCTAGTCGAAGGGAGGGTGGGCTAGCGGGGGGGCAGGGGCAGTTCTTC